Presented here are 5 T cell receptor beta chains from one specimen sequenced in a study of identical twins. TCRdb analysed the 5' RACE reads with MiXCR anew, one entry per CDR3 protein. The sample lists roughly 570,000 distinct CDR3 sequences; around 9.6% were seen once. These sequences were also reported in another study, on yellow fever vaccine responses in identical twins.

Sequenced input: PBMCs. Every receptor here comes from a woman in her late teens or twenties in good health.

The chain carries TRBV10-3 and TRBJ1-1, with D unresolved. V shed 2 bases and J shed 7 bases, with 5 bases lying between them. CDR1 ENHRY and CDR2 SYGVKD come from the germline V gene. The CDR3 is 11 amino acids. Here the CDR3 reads CAISEGNEAFF. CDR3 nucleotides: TGTGCCATCAGTGAGGGGAATGAAGCTTTCTTT.

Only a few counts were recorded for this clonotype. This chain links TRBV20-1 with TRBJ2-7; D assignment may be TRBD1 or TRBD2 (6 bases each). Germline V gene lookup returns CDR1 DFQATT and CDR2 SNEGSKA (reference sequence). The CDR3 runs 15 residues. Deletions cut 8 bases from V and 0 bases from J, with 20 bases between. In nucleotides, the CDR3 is TGCAGTTTCGGCCGGCCCGAGGGGGGCTCCTACGAGCAGTACTTC. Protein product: CSFGRPEGGSYEQYF.

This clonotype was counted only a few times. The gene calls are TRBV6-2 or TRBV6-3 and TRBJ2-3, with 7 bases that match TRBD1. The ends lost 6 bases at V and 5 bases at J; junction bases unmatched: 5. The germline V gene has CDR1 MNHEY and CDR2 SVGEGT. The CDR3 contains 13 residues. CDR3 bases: TGTGCCAGCAGCCGACAGGGAATAGATACGCAGTATTTT. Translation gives CASSRQGIDTQYF.

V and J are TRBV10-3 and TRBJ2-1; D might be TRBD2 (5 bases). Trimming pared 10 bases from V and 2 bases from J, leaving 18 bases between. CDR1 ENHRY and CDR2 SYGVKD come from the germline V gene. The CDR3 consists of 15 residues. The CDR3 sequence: CATSIEGSTYNEQFF. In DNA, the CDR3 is TGTGCCACCTCCATTGAGGGCAGTACCTACAATGAGCAGTTCTTC.

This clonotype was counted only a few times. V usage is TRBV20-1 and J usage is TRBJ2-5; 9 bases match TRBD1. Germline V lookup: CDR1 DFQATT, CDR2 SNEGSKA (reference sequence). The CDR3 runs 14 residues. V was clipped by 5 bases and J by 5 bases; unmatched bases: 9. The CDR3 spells CSARTGGAWETQYF. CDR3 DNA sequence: TGCAGTGCTCGAACAGGGGGCGCTTGGGAGACCCAGTACTTC.